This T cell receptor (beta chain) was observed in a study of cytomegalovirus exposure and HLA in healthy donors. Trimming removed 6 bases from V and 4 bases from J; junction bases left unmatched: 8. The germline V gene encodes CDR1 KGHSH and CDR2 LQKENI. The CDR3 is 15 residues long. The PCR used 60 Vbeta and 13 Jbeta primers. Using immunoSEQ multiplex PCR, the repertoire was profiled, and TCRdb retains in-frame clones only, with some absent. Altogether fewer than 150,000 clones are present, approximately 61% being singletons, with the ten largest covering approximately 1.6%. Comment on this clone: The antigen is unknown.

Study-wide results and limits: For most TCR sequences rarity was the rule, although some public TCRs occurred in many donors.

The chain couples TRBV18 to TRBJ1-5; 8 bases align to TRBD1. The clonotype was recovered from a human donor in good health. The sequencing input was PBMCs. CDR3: CASSLGTGDNQPQHF. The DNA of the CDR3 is TGTGCCAGCTCCCTGGGGACAGGAGATAATCAGCCCCAGCATTTT. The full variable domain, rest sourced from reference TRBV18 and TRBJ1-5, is NAGVMQNPRHLVRRRGQEARLRCSPMKGHSHVYWYRQLPEEGLKFMVYLQKENIIDESGMPKERFSAEFPKEGPSILRIQQVVRGDSAAYFCASSLGTGDNQPQHFGDGTRLSIL.